Below, 30 T cell receptor beta chains from the same sample are listed, as sequenced in a study of blood T cell repertoires in COVID-19. Generated by immunoSEQ multiplex PCR, the TCRdb table keeps only in-frame clones and is missing some. The table shows fewer than 300,000 clones, with about 85% occurring only once. Material for sequencing was peripheral blood. Source of these receptors: a man between 60 and 70 years old who had recovered from COVID-19.

V gene TRBV5-1 combines with J gene TRBJ2-5; D gene uncertain. Germline V lookup: CDR1 SGHRS, CDR2 YFSETQ. The CDR3 spans 14 residues. V lost 2 bases and J 4 bases, leaving 12 bases between the germline ends. CDR3 in amino acids: CASSLDPGRETQYF. DNA for the CDR3: TGCGCCAGCAGCTTAGACCCAGGAAGAGAGACCCAGTACTTC.

In its sample, this clone was seen a few times. The CDR3 loop is CASSSRSGPSTDTQYF. The CDR3, as DNA: TGTGCCAGCAGCTCTAGGAGCGGGCCGAGCACAGATACGCAGTATTTT. The rearrangement links TRBV7-6 to TRBJ2-3, with D possibly TRBD2 on 6 matching bases. Trimming took off 4 bases at V and 0 bases at J, with 14 bases between the two ends. Germline CDR1 is SGHVS and CDR2 is FNYEAQ. The CDR3 extends over 16 amino acids.

Remarks on this clone: Relative to the germline gene, one junction end is altered; a read error may explain this. The chain uses TRBV6-5 and TRBJ1-1, with D unclear. Germline V gene lookup returns CDR1 MNHEY and CDR2 SVGAGI. This CDR3 region has 12 residues. CDR3 DNA: TGCCCCTGCGCGTCGGGAAACACTGAAGCTTTCTTT. Residues: CPCASGNTEAFF.

The chain uses TRBV3-1 (or the pseudogene TRBV3-2) and TRBJ1-2, with TRBD1 identical over 9 bases. The junction had 13 bases not matched to a gene; V was cut back by 4 bases and J by 4 bases. The CDR3 has 17 residues. The germline V gene has CDR1 LGHDT and CDR2 YNNKEL (reference sequence). In DNA form, the CDR3 reads TGTGCCAGCAGCCTATCCTCGCCGGGACAGGGCTTCTATGGCTACACCTTC. Encoded protein: CASSLSSPGQGFYGYTF.

A remark on this clone: Germline and junction disagree at one end, which may indicate a read error. This rearrangement joins TRBV7-7 to TRBJ2-2; 8 nucleotides match TRBD1. The CDR3 spans 16 residues. Germline V lookup: CDR1 SSHAT, CDR2 FNYEAQ (reference sequence). The DNA of the CDR3 is TGTGCTAGCAGACCCGCCAGGGGGCTGGTAACCGGGGAGCTGTTTTTT. It yields the protein CASRPARGLVTGELFF.

The rearrangement joins TRBV18 to TRBJ2-3; perhaps TRBD1 as D (6 bases). This CDR3 spans 14 amino acids. Germline V gene sequence: CDR1 KGHSH, CDR2 LQKENI. Trimming took 3 bases from V and 4 from J, leaving 11 bases between them. CDR3 amino acids: CASSPAGVSDTQYF. The CDR3 nucleotides read TGTGCCAGCTCACCGGCAGGGGTTTCAGATACGCAGTATTTT. The full variable domain, rest sourced from reference TRBV18 and TRBJ2-3, is NAGVMQNPRHLVRRRGQEARLRCSPMKGHSHVYWYRQLPEEGLKFMVYLQKENIIDESGMPKERFSAEFPKEGPSILRIQQVVRGDSAAYFCASSPAGVSDTQYFGPGTRLTVL.

The genes are TRBV18 and TRBJ2-2, with 7 bases identical to TRBD2. The CDR3 runs 17 residues. CDR1 and CDR2 from the germline V gene are KGHSH and LQKENI. The trim removed 0 bases at V and 4 bases at J, leaving 8 bases unmatched. In nucleotides, the CDR3 is TGTGCCAGCTCACCACCACCCCGGGGGGACGGCACCGGGGAGCTGTTTTTT. This gives the protein CASSPPPRGDGTGELFF.

This chain links TRBV18 with TRBJ1-1; TRBD1 matches 7 bases. The CDR3 spans 14 residues. Unmatched junction bases numbered 6, after V lost 5 bases and J lost 3 bases. Germline V gene data show CDR1 as KGHSH and CDR2 as LQKENI. CDR3 protein: CASSLGGFDTEAFF. CDR3 DNA sequence: TGTGCCAGCTCATTAGGGGGCTTCGACACTGAAGCTTTCTTT.

The CDR3 is CASSLGAGGAGAFF. The CDR3, as DNA: TGTGCCAGCAGTTTAGGGGCAGGGGGCGCCGGGGCTTTCTTT. The chain uses TRBV28 and TRBJ1-1; 8 nucleotides line up with TRBD1. V was pared by 2 bases and J by 11 bases, with 10 bases of the junction left unmatched. Germline CDR1 and CDR2: MDHEN and SYDVKM. The CDR3 extends over 14 amino acids.

This sequence joins TRBV12-3 or TRBV12-4 and TRBJ2-5; D may be TRBD2 (6 bases). This CDR3 has 13 amino acids. The V gene lost 6 bases and the J gene lost 1 base, with 9 bases spanning the gap. The CDR3 protein is CASRNSGQETQYF. CDR3 DNA: TGTGCCAGCAGGAATAGCGGCCAAGAGACCCAGTACTTC.

The V gene is TRBV6-5, the J gene TRBJ2-5, with 9 bases matching TRBD2. J was trimmed by 5 bases and V by 4 bases; bases with no gene match: 5. Germline CDR1 reads MNHEY; CDR2 reads SVGAGI. The CDR3 contains 14 residues. Here the CDR3 reads CASSLAGAGETQYF. The CDR3 DNA follows: TGTGCCAGCAGTTTAGCGGGGGCCGGGGAGACCCAGTACTTC.

This clone showed up just once. The chain carries TRBV9 and TRBJ1-4; D not certain. The germline V and J ends were trimmed by 1 base and 5 bases, with 12 bases remaining between them. The CDR3 has 15 amino acids. The germline V gene encodes CDR1 SGDLS and CDR2 YYNGEE. DNA of the CDR3: TGTGCCAGCAGCGTATTCGGGGAGGTCAATGAAAAACTGTTTTTT. Translating it yields CASSVFGEVNEKLFF.

J is TRBJ1-2 and V is TRBV19; TRBD1 matches at 10 bases. CDR1 and CDR2 from the germline V gene are LNHDA and SQIVND (reference sequence). The CDR3 has 17 residues. V lost 3 bases, J lost 9 bases, and 16 bases stayed unmatched. The CDR3 coding sequence is TGTGCCAGTAGTATTTACCGCGGGGGACAGGGGAGCGGGCGCTACACCTTC. Its protein product is CASSIYRGGQGSGRYTF. Full variable domain (remainder filled in from reference TRBV19 and TRBJ1-2): DGGITQSPKYLFRKEGQNVTLSCEQNLNHDAMYWYRQDPGQGLRLIYYSQIVNDFQKGDIAEGYSVSREKKESFPLTVTSAQKNPTAFYLCASSIYRGGQGSGRYTFGSGTRLTVV.

V is TRBV10-3 and J is TRBJ2-1; TRBD2 aligns across 11 bases. Germline assignment: CDR1 ENHRY and CDR2 SYGVKD. Trimming cost V 9 bases and J 0 bases; bases outside gene matches: 1. The CDR3 runs 14 residues. The CDR3, as DNA: TGTGCCATTGGACTAGCGGGCTCCTACAATGAGCAGTTCTTC. Amino acid sequence: CAIGLAGSYNEQFF.

The chain links TRBV15 to TRBJ2-5; D uncertain. The germline CDR1 and CDR2 sequences are LNHNV and YYDKDF (reference sequence). Trimming pared 1 base from V and 2 bases from J, leaving 5 bases between. CDR3 length: 13 amino acids. In nucleotides, the CDR3 is TGTGCCACCAGCAGAGGGAGACAAGAGACCCAGTACTTC. Protein sequence: CATSRGRQETQYF.

This rearrangement joins TRBV3-1 (or the pseudogene TRBV3-2) to TRBJ2-7; 7 positions agree with TRBD2. The length of the CDR3 is 17 residues. V lost 6 bases, J lost 4 bases, and 18 bases stayed unmatched. The germline gives CDR1 LGHDT, CDR2 YNNKEL (reference sequence). The CDR3 sequence: CASSHCPPSGVEYEQYF. The CDR3, as DNA: TGTGCCAGCAGTCACTGCCCGCCGAGCGGGGTTGAGTACGAGCAGTACTTC.

In this sample, this clone turned up a few times. The chain has TRBV7-2 and TRBJ2-3; 7 bases agree with TRBD1. Germline CDR1 reads SGHTA; CDR2 reads FQGNSA. This CDR3 spans 15 amino acids. Trimming cost V 5 bases and J 0 bases; bases outside gene matches: 5. This chain's CDR3 is CASSARTGSTDTQYF. The CDR3 DNA reads as TGTGCCAGCAGCGCCCGGACAGGAAGCACAGATACGCAGTATTTT.

The rearrangement joins TRBV4-1 to TRBJ2-3; D gene unclear. V was clipped by 0 bases and J by 6 bases, with 13 bases between them. The length of the CDR3 is 15 residues. Germline V gene sequence: CDR1 MGHRA, CDR2 YSYEKL. The CDR3 DNA reads as TGCGCCAGCAGCCAAGAGGAGCGATTCAAGGATACGCAGTATTTT. Translation: CASSQEERFKDTQYF.

This clone has more than one count but fewer than ten. V usage is TRBV7-9 and J usage is TRBJ2-7; possible D gene TRBD2, 6 bases. The CDR3 sequence is 12 residues long. V was trimmed by 10 bases and J by 1 base, leaving 11 bases between them. Germline V CDR1 and CDR2: SEHNR, FQNEAQ (reference sequence). In DNA, the CDR3 is TGTGCCACGGCCGGGGGATCCTACGAGCAGTACTTC. Encoded protein: CATAGGSYEQYF.

J is TRBJ2-2 and V is TRBV18; D perhaps matches TRBD1 (6 bases). V gave up 3 bases and J gave up 6 bases, with 23 bases separating them. Germline V gene lookup returns CDR1 KGHSH and CDR2 LQKENI. The CDR3 has 18 amino acids. The CDR3: CASSPRQVSGLDAGELFF. CDR3 in DNA: TGTGCCAGCTCACCCAGACAGGTCTCCGGTCTGGATGCCGGGGAGCTGTTTTTT.

The chain employs TRBV23-1 and TRBJ2-1; 7 bases agree with TRBD1. TRBV23-1 is an ORF for which the function is uncertain. The CDR3 extends over 16 amino acids. The ends lost 2 bases at V and 0 bases at J; junction bases unmatched: 4. CDR3 bases: TGCGCCAGCAGTCAAGGGACAGCAAGCTCCTACAATGAGCAGTTCTTC. Its protein is CASSQGTASSYNEQFF.

J is TRBJ2-4 and V is TRBV27, with D possibly matching TRBD1 (6 bases). The V gene lost 6 bases and the J gene lost 0 bases, with 15 bases spanning the gap. Germline lookup yields CDR1 MNHEY and CDR2 SMNVEV (reference sequence). There are 16 residues in the CDR3. Here the CDR3 reads CASSQITGLAKNIQYF. The DNA of the CDR3 is TGTGCCAGCAGCCAGATTACAGGGCTAGCCAAAAACATTCAGTACTTC.

This CDR3 is CASSSPGQGNEKLFF. For the CDR3, the DNA is TGCGCCAGCAGCTCTCCGGGACAGGGGAATGAAAAACTGTTTTTT. The chain links TRBV5-1 to TRBJ1-4, with 10 bases fitting TRBD1. With V trimmed by 3 bases and J by 5 bases, 4 bases remained unmatched. This CDR3 has 15 residues. The germline V gene has CDR1 SGHRS and CDR2 YFSETQ.

The CDR3 sequence: CASSPDTAYNEQFF. The CDR3 nucleotides read TGTGCCAGCAGCCCCGACACGGCCTACAATGAGCAGTTCTTC. The V gene is TRBV3-1 (or the pseudogene TRBV3-2), the J gene TRBJ2-1; unclear D gene. The CDR3 loop spans 14 amino acids. The V gene's germline CDR1 is LGHDT and CDR2 YNNKEL (reference sequence). The V end lost 4 bases, the J end lost 2 bases, and 9 bases lay between the germline ends.

This clone came up once. The rearrangement joins TRBV28 to TRBJ2-1; TRBD2 aligns across 7 bases. This CDR3 comprises 15 residues. The germline CDR1 and CDR2 sequences are MDHEN and SYDVKM. V shed 3 bases and J 2 bases; nucleotides not matched to a gene: 4. The CDR3 DNA sequence: TGTGCCAGCAGTTTGCGGGGGTCCCCCTACAATGAGCAGTTCTTC. It translates to CASSLRGSPYNEQFF.

The rearrangement uses TRBV24-1 and TRBJ1-4; TRBD1 matches at 8 bases. Germline loops: CDR1 KGHDR, CDR2 SFDVKD. Trimming removed 0 bases from V and 8 bases from J; junction bases left unmatched: 4. This CDR3 is built from 15 residues. This CDR3 is CATSDLGTGGEKLFF. The CDR3 DNA follows: TGTGCCACCAGTGATTTGGGGACAGGTGGAGAAAAACTGTTTTTT.

This clone was detected only once. CDR3 loop: CASSDRASGGAGNEQFF. CDR3 coding DNA: TGCGCCAGCAGTGATAGGGCTAGCGGGGGCGCCGGGAATGAGCAGTTCTTC. The J gene is TRBJ2-1, the V gene TRBV10-1; 10 nucleotides match TRBD2. The CDR3 has 17 residues. Germline V gene lookup returns CDR1 WNHNN and CDR2 SYGVQD (reference sequence). V lost 3 bases, J lost 7 bases, and 12 bases stayed unmatched.

The chain has TRBV27 and TRBJ1-1, with D possibly TRBD1 on 5 matching bases. Per the germline V gene, CDR1 is MNHEY and CDR2 is SMNVEV (reference sequence). The CDR3 sequence is 14 residues long. The germline V and J ends were trimmed by 1 base and 5 bases, with 11 bases remaining between them. DNA for the CDR3: TGTGCCAGCAGTTTATACAGGCGTACTACTGAAGCTTTCTTT. Translating gives CASSLYRRTTEAFF.

J is TRBJ2-7 and V is TRBV19; 7 nucleotides agree with TRBD1. This CDR3 comprises 14 residues. V lost 1 base and J lost 6; bases outside the gene matches: 6. CDR1 is LNHDA, CDR2 SQIVND, per germline (reference sequence). The CDR3 DNA is TGTGCCAGTAGTATAGGGACAGGCAGCTTCGAGCAGTACTTC. This gives the protein CASSIGTGSFEQYF.

For the CDR3, the DNA is TGTGCCACCAGGGAAGGGGGCGACACCGGGGAGCTGTTTTTT. Translation gives CATREGGDTGELFF. J is TRBJ2-2 and V is TRBV19; 7 bases fit TRBD1. V lost 10 bases, J lost 3 bases, and 8 bases stayed unmatched. From germline, CDR1 is LNHDA and CDR2 SQIVND (reference sequence). The CDR3 length is 14 residues.